This TCR beta chain is from a study of tumor-infiltrating lymphocytes in oesophageal squamous cell carcinoma (dated by TCRdb to 2016 to 2018). Library creation used PCR. TCRdb records Illumina HiSeq 2000 as the sequencer. TCRdb trimmed the raw reads at Q25, called clones with MiXCR and kept productive beta chains. Each CDR3 protein appears once, grouped with its most common genes and DNA. Across this sample there are under 20,000 distinct CDR3 sequences, with about two fifths seen only once. The top ten constitute roughly a fifth of the sample. This clonotype has a count of ten or more. Its antigen specificity is not known. One base away lies a much larger clone, so this may be a sequencing read error. Ends trimmed: V by 7 bases, J by 7 bases; bases unmatched to a gene: 13. CDR1 and CDR2, per the germline V gene (reference sequence), are SEHNR and FQNEAQ. The CDR3 has 14 amino acids, counting the end cysteine and phenylalanine. Only the CDR3 DNA stays, 42 bases, in frame from base 1.

The rearrangement combines TRBV7-9 with TRBJ2-7, and 7 junctional nucleotides match TRBD2. Material for sequencing was esophageal tumor tissue. This TCR was recovered from a male donor with esophageal squamous cell carcinoma. The CDR3 in this case is CASNSGRENNEQYF. The nucleotides read TGTGCCAGCAACTCAGGGCGGGAGAATAATGAGCAGTACTTC.